A selection of T cell receptor beta chains follows, all from one sample in a study of beta chain features in type 1 diabetes. Assay used: immunoSEQ multiplex PCR; TCRdb lists only in-frame clones, some missing. The sample lists a few hundred thousand clones; around 10% were seen once. Sequenced sample: central memory CD4+ T cells from blood. The origin of the receptors is a young man with type 1 diabetes. The CDR3 runs from the conserved cysteine through the conserved F or W. D genes are given only for firm matches. Clone size is not always given. Where it is, it says once, few, many or a class for expanded clones.

j_call clone_size d_call cdr3_length v_call cdr3_aa cdr3_nt
TRBJ2-3 NA TRBD2 14 TRBV9 CASSVEGLAGVQYF TGTGCCAGCAGCGTAGAAGGACTAGCGGGAGTGCAGTATTTT
TRBJ1-4 NA TRBD1 13 TRBV7-2 CASSVGQLEKLFF TGTGCCAGCAGCGTGGGACAGCTTGAAAAACTGTTTTTT
TRBJ2-7 NA TRBD1 14 TRBV7-9 CASSHPGQAYEQYF TGTGCCAGCAGTCATCCGGGACAGGCATACGAGCAGTACTTC
TRBJ2-2 few TRBD1 15 TRBV7-9 CASSSYRGDTGELFF TGTGCCAGCAGCTCCTACAGGGGTGACACCGGGGAGCTGTTTTTT
TRBJ2-3 NA NA 14 TRBV19 CASSIRKAPDTQYF TGTGCCAGTAGTATAAGGAAAGCCCCAGATACGCAGTATTTT
TRBJ2-7 NA TRBD1 13 TRBV28 CASMAGGRDEQYF TGTGCCAGCATGGCAGGGGGCAGGGACGAGCAGTACTTC
TRBJ2-1 few TRBD2 13 TRBV10-1 CASTEREGREQFF TGCGCCAGCACCGAGCGGGAGGGCCGTGAGCAGTTCTTC
TRBJ2-2 NA TRBD2 16 TRBV9 CASSVDVYGGTGELFF TGTGCCAGCAGCGTTGACGTTTACGGGGGGACCGGGGAGCTGTTTTTT
TRBJ2-5 once NA 13 TRBV7-2 CASSLARQETQYF TGTGCCAGCAGCTTAGCCCGACAAGAGACCCAGTACTTC
TRBJ2-7 NA TRBD1 14 TRBV5-4 CASSWDRGPYEQYF TGTGCCAGCAGCTGGGACAGGGGGCCTTACGAGCAGTACTTC
TRBJ1-1 NA NA 14 TRBV19 CASSMGRLNTEAFF TGTGCCAGTAGTATGGGCAGATTGAACACTGAAGCTTTCTTT
TRBJ2-1 NA NA 16 TRBV7-2 CASSLTPQAPYNEQFF TGTGCCAGCAGCTTAACCCCCCAGGCGCCCTACAATGAGCAGTTCTTC
TRBJ2-7 NA TRBD1 14 TRBV6-5 CASSYSKGAGEQYF TGTGCCAGCAGTTACTCGAAGGGGGCCGGCGAGCAGTACTTC
TRBJ2-1 NA TRBD2 15 TRBV27 CASRPFPGLTNEQFF TGTGCCAGCAGACCCTTCCCGGGACTAACAAATGAGCAGTTCTTC
TRBJ2-7 NA NA 13 TRBV5-1 CASSFELPYEQYF TGCGCCAGCAGCTTCGAACTACCCTACGAGCAGTACTTC
TRBJ1-5 NA NA 14 TRBV18 CASSPLGDGEPQHF TGTGCCAGCTCACCGCTGGGGGACGGGGAGCCCCAGCATTTT
TRBJ2-3 few NA 13 TRBV11-3 CASSLLLGDTQYF TGTGCCAGCAGCCTTCTACTAGGAGATACGCAGTATTTT
TRBJ2-1 many TRBD1 14 TRBV28 CASSSGQNSNGQFF TGTGCCAGCAGCTCGGGACAGAACTCAAACGGGCAGTTCTTC
TRBJ2-4 few TRBD1 14 TRBV5-1 CASSLGTGQNIQYF TGCGCCAGCAGCTTAGGGACAGGGCAAAACATTCAGTACTTC
TRBJ2-5 NA NA 15 TRBV10-3 CAISANRIHQETQYF TGTGCCATCAGTGCTAACAGGATACACCAAGAGACCCAGTACTTC
TRBJ2-7 few TRBD1 13 TRBV5-1 CASSMDRIYEQYF TGCGCCAGCAGCATGGACAGGATTTACGAGCAGTACTTC
TRBJ2-3 few NA 14 TRBV7-9 CASSLNPGTDTQYF TGTGCCAGCAGCTTAAACCCGGGAACAGATACGCAGTATTTT
TRBJ2-3 few NA 14 TRBV10-3 CASSYGADADTQYF TGTGCCAGCAGTTACGGGGCTGATGCGGATACGCAGTATTTT
TRBJ1-5 few TRBD1 14 TRBV30 CAWTPGQGIQPQHF TGTGCCTGGACTCCGGGACAGGGGATTCAGCCCCAGCATTTT